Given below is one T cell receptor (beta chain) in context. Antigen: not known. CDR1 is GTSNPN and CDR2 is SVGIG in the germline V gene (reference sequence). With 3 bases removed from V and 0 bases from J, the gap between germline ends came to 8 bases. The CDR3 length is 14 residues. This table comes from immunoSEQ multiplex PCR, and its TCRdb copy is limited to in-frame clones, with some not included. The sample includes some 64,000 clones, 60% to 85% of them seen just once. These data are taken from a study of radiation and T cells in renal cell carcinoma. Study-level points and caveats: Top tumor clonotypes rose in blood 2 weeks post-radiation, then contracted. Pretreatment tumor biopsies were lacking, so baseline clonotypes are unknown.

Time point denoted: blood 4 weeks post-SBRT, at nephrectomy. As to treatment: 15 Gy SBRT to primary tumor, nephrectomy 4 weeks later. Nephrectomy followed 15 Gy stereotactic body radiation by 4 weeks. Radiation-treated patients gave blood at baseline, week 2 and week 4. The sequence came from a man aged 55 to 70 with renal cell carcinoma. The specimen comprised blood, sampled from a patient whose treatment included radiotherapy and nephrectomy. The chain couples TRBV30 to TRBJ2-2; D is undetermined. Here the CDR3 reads CAWSRMANTGELFF. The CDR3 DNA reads TGTGCCTGGAGCCGGATGGCGAACACCGGGGAGCTGTTTTTT.